The sequence of this T cell receptor (beta chain) was determined in a study of T cell responses to AZD1222 COVID-19 vaccine. General observations from the study: Clonal diversity was possibly underestimated, and the donors were mostly white British, with more females. Baseline testing showed seropositivity in only a handful of AZD1222 recipients. In the spike-specific TCR repertoire, nearly half reportedly target unmutated variant regions.

The table lists this clone with a count of one. As yet, its antigen is unknown. TCRdb's table, derived via immunoSEQ multiplex PCR, lists solely in-frame clones and lacks some. This table has some 150,000 clones, 85% to 95% appearing once. CDR1 is ENHRY, CDR2 SYGVKD, per germline. V lost 7 bases and J 2 bases, leaving 18 bases between the germline ends. This CDR3 region has 16 residues. The receptor's source is an adult in good health. The chain employs TRBV10-3 and TRBJ1-3; D ambiguous. This sample comprised peripheral blood, obtained on day 0 of MenACWY control vaccination. The CDR3 protein is CAITARFTPPGNTIYF. As DNA, the CDR3 is TGTGCCATCACGGCTAGATTTACACCTCCTGGAAACACCATATATTTT.